This T cell receptor (beta chain) was recovered during a study of blood T cell repertoires in COVID-19. The wider study: Sites in the United States, Italy and Spain provided acute and convalescent COVID-19 samples. T cells, B-cell-depleted T cells, or PBMCs provided the cDNA or gDNA that served as material.

The ends lost 4 bases at V and 6 bases at J; junction bases unmatched: 8. CDR3 length equals 16 residues. CDR1 and CDR2 (germline): KGHSH, LQKENI. Authors' data handling: Amplification of reference gene primers provided the estimated nucleated cell counts. The data were produced by immunoSEQ multiplex PCR, yet TCRdb's version contains in-frame clones alone and is incomplete. D and trimming come from the DNA, and the V and J calls and clone size come from that table. Altogether some 130,000 clones are present, around 89% being singletons, with the ten largest covering 2.5% to 3.5%. This rearrangement joins TRBV18 to TRBJ2-4; TRBD1 aligns across 11 bases. The sequenced material came from peripheral blood. The source is a man in his 60s with active or convalescent COVID-19. Here the CDR3 reads CASSRRTGGASNIQYF. The CDR3 nucleotides are TGTGCCAGCTCACGACGGACAGGGGGCGCGTCAAACATTCAGTACTTC. Looking up the rest from reference TRBV18 and TRBJ2-4 gives the full variable domain: NAGVMQNPRHLVRRRGQEARLRCSPMKGHSHVYWYRQLPEEGLKFMVYLQKENIIDESGMPKERFSAEFPKEGPSILRIQQVVRGDSAAYFCASSRRTGGASNIQYFGAGTRLSVL.